This T cell receptor beta chain was found in a study of T cell repertoires in cytomegalovirus infection (dated by TCRdb to the late 2010s). With regard to the full study: The HLA type of each donor mattered for the analysis, because public TCR beta signatures pointed to carriage of CMV infection along with the matching HLA type. The paper as a whole reports these results and caveats: In both this cohort and an independent cohort of some 370 donors, the cumulative frequency of public TCR beta family members distinguished carriers of CMV infection plus the relevant HLA type. The ex vivo response was dominated by HLA-C-restricted CMV-specific TCR beta clonotypes, which also provided the single most frequent clonotype in two of eight donors.

The CDR3 goes from the cysteine to the phenylalanine over 14 residues. The retained sequence is limited to the CDR3, 42 bases, with the frame set at the first base. CDR1 and CDR2, per the germline V gene, are SGDLS and YYNGEE. V is pared back by 4 bases and J by 4 bases, with 12 bases lying between the germline termini. Sequenced on an Illumina HiSeq 1500. Clones were called with MiXCR by TCRdb after fastp trimmed the public reads at Q25, and only in-frame beta chains were retained. Identical CDR3 protein sequences are pooled into one entry, listed with their most common genes and DNA. In this sample the table shows 400,000 to 550,000 distinct CDR3 sequences, approximately 11% of which occur a single time. Jointly, the top ten make up approximately 10% of the sample. On this clonotype: Its binding antigen is unknown. The input lacks base qualities; no much larger clone sits a single base away.

The receptor comes from a human donor in good health (CMV status not recorded). Some clones in this sample may be carry-over from other donors' samples. Sequencing was carried out using PBMCs. The rearranged chain carries TRBV9 and TRBJ1-3; there is no confident call for the D gene. The CDR3 protein is CASSPGLEGNTIYF. The DNA reads TGTGCCAGCAGCCCTGGTTTAGAAGGAAACACCATATATTTT. Where the CDR3 stops, the reference TRBV9 and TRBJ1-3 genes take over; the full variable domain is DSGVTQTPKHLITATGQRVTLRCSPRSGDLSVYWYQQSLDQGLQFLIQYYNGEERAKGNILERFSAQQFPDLHSELNLSSLELGDSALYFCASSPGLEGNTIYFGEGSWLTVV.